A single sample is the source of the 30 T cell receptor beta chains below, sequenced in a study of identical twins. One entry per CDR3 protein, called by TCRdb with MiXCR from the 5' RACE reads. The table has about 520,000 distinct CDR3 sequences, 22% seen once; the top ten hold about 0.91%. These data were likewise used in another study, on T cells expressing NK-cell markers.

Sequences were obtained from CD4+ T cells sorted from blood. The receptors were sampled from a woman aged 18-35 years in good health.

A few counts support this clonotype. V is TRBV12-3 or TRBV12-4 and J is TRBJ2-5, with D hard to call. The CDR3 length is 13 residues. V shed 6 bases and J shed 4 bases, with 12 bases lying between them. The CDR3 is CASRNTNGETQYF. CDR3 DNA: TGTGCCAGCAGGAATACCAATGGAGAGACCCAGTACTTC.

The gene calls are TRBV12-3 or TRBV12-4 and TRBJ1-2; D is perhaps TRBD1 (5 bases). The length of the CDR3 is 14 residues. Trimming removed 4 bases at V and 8 bases at J, with 17 bases between. The chain's CDR3 is CASSSWEGSAGYTF. The CDR3 nucleotides are TGTGCCAGCAGTTCTTGGGAGGGGTCGGCGGGCTACACCTTC.

The chain recombines TRBV15 with TRBJ2-5; 11 bases are shared with TRBD2. The V segment lost 5 bases and the J segment 5 bases; nucleotides outside the gene matches: 7. CDR1 and CDR2 from the germline V gene are LNHNV and YYDKDF (reference sequence). CDR3 size: 15 residues. CDR3 DNA sequence: TGTGCCACCAGCCAACTTAGCGGGAGGGGGGAGACCCAGTACTTC. Its translation: CATSQLSGRGETQYF.

The chain combines TRBV20-1 with TRBJ2-7; 9 bases are a match to TRBD2. The germline V gene has CDR1 DFQATT and CDR2 SNEGSKA (reference sequence). The CDR3 contains 13 residues. V dropped 5 bases and J dropped 6; count of bases not matched to a gene: 8. The CDR3 DNA reads TGCAGTGCTGCGGGACTAGCTAAAGGCGAGCAGTACTTC. Protein: CSAAGLAKGEQYF.

This chain joins TRBV7-2 and TRBJ2-7; a weak D match, TRBD2 (5 bases). The CDR3 length is 13 residues. Germline assignment: CDR1 SGHTA and CDR2 FQGNSA. Trimming took off 0 bases at V and 7 bases at J, with 10 bases between the two ends. The CDR3 DNA follows: TGTGCCAGCAGCTTAGCGTGGGAGAGGGAGCAGTACTTC. Its translation: CASSLAWEREQYF.

Only a few counts were recorded for this clonotype. V and J are TRBV6-2 or TRBV6-3 and TRBJ2-7, with no clear D. This CDR3 has 14 residues. Germline V gene data show CDR1 as MNHEY and CDR2 as SVGEGT. V was clipped by 2 bases and J by 4 bases, with 12 bases between them. The CDR3 is CASSYTIGRYEQYF. The DNA for the CDR3 is TGTGCCAGCAGTTACACTATCGGGCGATACGAGCAGTACTTC.

Concerning this clonotype itself: One base away lies a much larger clone, so this may be a sequencing read error. The V and J genes are TRBV24-1 and TRBJ2-5; possible D gene TRBD1, 6 bases. CDR1 and CDR2 (germline): KGHDR, SFDVKD. The CDR3 totals 15 residues. The CDR3 DNA reads as TGTGCCACCAGTGATTCTCGACAGGAACAAGAGACCCAGCACTTC. Translated, it gives CATSDSRQEQETQHF.

This clonotype was seen repeatedly, ten times or more. This sequence joins TRBV27 and TRBJ1-6; D uncertain. Germline V gene lookup returns CDR1 MNHEY and CDR2 SMNVEV (reference sequence). V lost 2 bases and J lost 1, with 6 bases in between. The CDR3 is 15 amino acids. CDR3 DNA: TGTGCCAGCAGTTTAAAACGATCCTATAATTCACCCCTCCACTTT. Translated: CASSLKRSYNSPLHF.

Ten or more counts support this clonotype. One end of the junction is discordant with germline, which a read error may explain. The chain has TRBV5-1 and TRBJ2-1, with TRBD2 identical over 12 bases. The CDR3 loop spans 16 amino acids. The germline V gene has CDR1 SGHRS and CDR2 YFSETQ. This chain's CDR3 is CASSLELAGGYNEQFF. The DNA for the CDR3 is TGTGCCAGCAGCTTAGAACTAGCGGGGGGTTACAATGAGCAGTTCTTC.

This clonotype was counted ten times or more. The chain links TRBV12-3 or TRBV12-4 to TRBJ2-1; D is ambiguous. The CDR3 spans 13 residues. The V end was cut by 5 bases, the J end by 7 bases, with 12 bases between. The CDR3 sequence: CASSPAVVNEQFF. In DNA form, the CDR3 reads TGTGCCAGCAGTCCAGCCGTAGTGAATGAGCAGTTCTTC.

This clonotype was picked up many times. The CDR3 coding sequence is TGTGCCAGCAGTTTAACCAGGGGAGATACGCAGTATTTT. As protein: CASSLTRGDTQYF. This chain uses TRBV27 with TRBJ2-3; a weak D match, TRBD1 (6 bases). CDR1 and CDR2 from the germline V gene are MNHEY and SMNVEV (reference sequence). V dropped 2 bases and J dropped 5 bases, with 8 bases sitting between them. The CDR3 has 13 residues.

The table lists this clonotype with a count of one. The V gene is TRBV5-1, the J gene TRBJ2-7, with D possibly being TRBD2 (6 bases). The CDR3 covers 14 residues. V lost 5 bases, J lost 3 bases, and 15 bases lay in between. CDR1 is SGHRS, CDR2 YFSETQ, per germline. The CDR3 loop is CASRSDPRDYEQYF. DNA of the CDR3: TGCGCCAGCAGATCGGACCCGCGGGACTACGAGCAGTACTTC.

The chain combines TRBV6-1 with TRBJ2-3; D gene uncertain. The V end lost 6 bases, the J end lost 9 bases, and 16 bases lay between the germline ends. The V gene's germline CDR1 is MNHNS and CDR2 SASEGT. The CDR3 runs 13 residues. The CDR3 region has the DNA TGTGCCAGCAGGGCTCCCGCGTTTGGAACGCAGTATTTT. Residues: CASRAPAFGTQYF.

The chain joins TRBV6-1 to TRBJ2-7; D is unclear. Trimming removed 8 bases from V and 0 bases from J, with 11 bases in between. Germline-derived CDR1 and CDR2 are MNHNS and SASEGT. The CDR3 is 13 amino acids. DNA of the CDR3: TGTGCCAGCCATCAGACGTACTCCTACGAGCAGTACTTC. Translated, it gives CASHQTYSYEQYF.

The rearrangement joins TRBV2 to TRBJ2-1, with D possibly being TRBD1 (7 bases). Germline V gene lookup returns CDR1 SNHLY and CDR2 FYNNEI. The length of the CDR3 is 14 residues. The V and J ends lost 11 bases and 7 bases respectively, with 21 bases between them. The CDR3 sequence is CASRGSLGGNEQFF. The CDR3 nucleotides are TGTGCCTCCAGGGGGTCCCTCGGAGGGAATGAGCAGTTCTTC.

Many counts were recorded for this clonotype. The V and J genes are TRBV12-3 or TRBV12-4 and TRBJ2-7; 8 nucleotides line up with TRBD1. The CDR3 contains 14 residues. With V trimmed by 5 bases and J by 6 bases, 9 bases remained unmatched. The CDR3 is CASSLLDRGGEQYF. The DNA of the CDR3 is TGTGCCAGCAGTCTCCTCGACAGGGGTGGCGAGCAGTACTTC.

The chain recombines TRBV9 with TRBJ2-2, with a weak D call TRBD1 (6 bases). CDR1 SGDLS and CDR2 YYNGEE come from the germline V gene. CDR3 length: 15 residues. Trimming removed 3 bases from V and 0 bases from J, with 9 bases in between. Written as DNA, the CDR3 is TGTGCCAGCAGCGGAGGACAGACGAACACCGGGGAGCTGTTTTTT. Its protein product is CASSGGQTNTGELFF.

In its sample, this clonotype was seen a few times. The chain employs TRBV20-1 and TRBJ2-5; D not resolved. The germline V gene encodes CDR1 DFQATT and CDR2 SNEGSKA (reference sequence). The germline V and J ends were trimmed by 0 bases and 6 bases, with 11 bases remaining between them. The CDR3 extends over 13 amino acids. The CDR3, as DNA: TGCAGTGCTAGAGATGGTGGCATGCAGACCCAGTACTTC. Translation gives CSARDGGMQTQYF.

V gene TRBV5-1 combines with J gene TRBJ2-1; D is tentatively TRBD1 or TRBD2 (5 bases each). The germline CDR1 and CDR2 sequences are SGHRS and YFSETQ. Trimming took off 4 bases at V and 7 bases at J, with 15 bases between the two ends. The CDR3 totals 14 residues. CDR3 bases: TGCGCCAGCAGCCCAGCGGCCCAGGGAAATGAGCAGTTCTTC. Protein product: CASSPAAQGNEQFF.

The V call is TRBV20-1, the J call TRBJ1-6; the D gene is possibly TRBD1 (6 bases). Germline V gene data show CDR1 as DFQATT and CDR2 as SNEGSKA (reference sequence). V gave up 6 bases and J gave up 8 bases, with 20 bases separating them. The CDR3 consists of 15 residues. The CDR3 nucleotides are TGCAGTGCGAGGGGGATTCAGGGATGGGATTCACCCCTCCACTTT. It specifies CSARGIQGWDSPLHF.

This clonotype was recorded a few times. The CDR3 protein is CSVGQGVFSEQFF. The CDR3 nucleotides are TGCAGTGTCGGACAGGGAGTCTTCAGTGAGCAGTTCTTC. The chain recombines TRBV20-1 with TRBJ2-1, with TRBD1 matching 8 bases. The J segment lost 9 bases and the V segment lost 7 bases, leaving 11 bases of the junction unmatched. CDR3 size: 13 residues. Germline CDR1 and CDR2: DFQATT and SNEGSKA (reference sequence).

The CDR3 region is CASGLDRGNYGYTF. CDR3 bases: TGCGCCAGCGGGTTGGACAGGGGAAACTATGGCTACACCTTC. The chain employs TRBV5-1 and TRBJ1-2; 9 bases match TRBD1. The trim removed 7 bases at V and 2 bases at J, leaving 6 bases unmatched. In germline, CDR1 is SGHRS, CDR2 YFSETQ. The CDR3 covers 14 residues.

Worth noting for this clonotype: The junction departs from germline at one end; a sequencing error may be responsible. The chain couples TRBV7-2 to TRBJ2-1; 12 nucleotides line up with TRBD2. This CDR3 is 14 amino acids long. Germline values: CDR1 SGHTA, CDR2 FQGNSA. The CDR3 here is CASSLVGSSGGVVF. CDR3 coding DNA: TGTGCCAGCAGCTTAGTAGGGTCTAGCGGGGGGGTGGTCTTC. Variable domain in full (rest from reference TRBV7-2 and TRBJ2-1): GAGVSQSPSNKVTEKGKDVELRCDPISGHTALYWYRQSLGQGLEFLIYFQGNSAPDKSGLPSDRFSAERTGGSVSTLTIQRTQQEDSAVYLCASSLVGSSGGVVFGPGTRLTVL.

This clonotype was observed a few times. V and J are TRBV10-3 and TRBJ2-1, with 7 positions matching TRBD1. Germline V lookup: CDR1 ENHRY, CDR2 SYGVKD. The CDR3 consists of 17 residues. The J segment lost 0 bases and the V segment lost 3 bases, leaving 8 bases of the junction unmatched. CDR3 amino acids: CAISDPGTVNSYNEQFF. For the CDR3, the DNA is TGTGCCATCAGTGATCCCGGGACAGTCAACTCCTACAATGAGCAGTTCTTC.

V usage is TRBV29-1 and J usage is TRBJ2-7; 7 bases are shared with TRBD1. The V gene's germline CDR1 is SQVTM and CDR2 ANQGSEA. Trimming cost V 6 bases and J 0 bases; bases outside gene matches: 5. This CDR3 has 13 amino acids. The DNA for the CDR3 is TGCAGCGTGTCGGACAGGAGCTCCTACGAGCAGTACTTC. Protein product: CSVSDRSSYEQYF.

This clonotype was observed at least ten times. V and J are TRBV12-3 or TRBV12-4 and TRBJ2-5; 7 nucleotides line up with TRBD1. The junction had 4 bases not matched to a gene; V was cut back by 6 bases and J by 3 bases. The CDR3 totals 13 residues. The CDR3 bases are TGTGCCAGCAGGTTGGGACAGAAAGAGACCCAGTACTTC. Protein sequence: CASRLGQKETQYF.

In its sample, this clonotype was seen a few times. The rearrangement joins TRBV20-1 to TRBJ2-2, with D possibly TRBD2 on 5 matching bases. Trimming cost V 4 bases and J 0 bases, with 9 bases left between them. The CDR3 runs 14 residues. The germline CDR1 and CDR2 sequences are DFQATT and SNEGSKA (reference sequence). Written as DNA, the CDR3 is TGCAGTGCTATTTGGGGAGCGAACACCGGGGAGCTGTTTTTT. Its translation: CSAIWGANTGELFF.

This clonotype was observed a handful of times. The chain employs TRBV20-1 and TRBJ1-1; weak D call: TRBD1 (6 bases). V was cut by 1 base and J by 11 bases, with 14 bases left in between. This CDR3 comprises 12 residues. Per germline, CDR1 DFQATT and CDR2 SNEGSKA (reference sequence). The CDR3 nucleotides are TGCAGTGCTAGAGTTTTGGGGGCTTCGGCTTTCTTT. It is translated as CSARVLGASAFF.

A few counts support this clonotype. The rearrangement links TRBV20-1 to TRBJ2-5; 7 nucleotides match TRBD2. From germline, CDR1 is DFQATT and CDR2 SNEGSKA (reference sequence). V lost 6 bases, J lost 3 bases, and 7 bases stayed unmatched. This CDR3 comprises 13 residues. The CDR3 nucleotides read TGCAGTGCCAAACGAGGGAGGGAAGAGACCCAGTACTTC. Translating it yields CSAKRGREETQYF.

This chain connects TRBV7-9 to TRBJ1-4; D remains unclear. The CDR3 covers 14 residues. Germline CDR1 is SEHNR and CDR2 is FQNEAQ (reference sequence). V was clipped by 5 bases and J by 4 bases, with 11 bases between them. CDR3 amino acids: CASSLGRINEKLFF. The CDR3 region has the DNA TGTGCCAGCAGCCTAGGCCGGATTAATGAAAAACTGTTTTTT.